One and the same sample provided the 13 T cell receptor beta chains below, sequenced in a study of shared clonotypes between healthy human individuals. Naive CD8 cells lacked CD45RO, underwent positive selection for CCR7 and left out terminally differentiated effector memory CD45RA+ cells. Assay: immunoSEQ multiplex PCR; the TCRdb copy retains only in-frame clones and omits some. The profile shows millions of clones, about 95% of them singletons. The sequenced sample was naive CD8+ T cells sorted from blood. Every receptor here comes from a man in his late teens or twenties in good health.

The CDR3 is CASSSLAGAKDTQYF. The CDR3 DNA reads as TGTGCCAGCAGTTCGTTAGCGGGAGCGAAAGATACGCAGTATTTT. The chain uses TRBV6-5 and TRBJ2-3; TRBD2 aligns across 9 bases. The CDR3 runs to 15 residues. V gave up 4 bases and J gave up 5 bases; unmatched junction bases: 7. CDR1 is MNHEY, CDR2 SVGAGI, per germline.

The rearrangement uses TRBV6-6 and TRBJ1-4; perhaps TRBD1 as D (6 bases). The length of the CDR3 is 14 residues. Germline assignment: CDR1 MNHNY and CDR2 SVGAGI (reference sequence). Trimming pared 6 bases from V and 8 bases from J, leaving 16 bases between. CDR3 sequence (DNA): TGTGCCAGCAGACCCGGGGGCGTGAAGGAAAAACTGTTTTTT. It encodes CASRPGGVKEKLFF.

The chain combines TRBV5-4 with TRBJ2-1, with D possibly TRBD1 on 6 matching bases. The CDR3 contains 16 residues. CDR1 is SGHNT, CDR2 YYREEE, per germline (reference sequence). Trimming left V 0 bases short and J 9 bases short, with 19 bases between. CDR3 in DNA: TGTGCCAGCAGCTTGGCCCTCGGACAGTTTACGGGTGAGCAGTTCTTC. Amino acid sequence: CASSLALGQFTGEQFF. Combining the CDR3 with reference TRBV5-4 and TRBJ2-1 gives the whole variable domain ETGVTQSPTHLIKTRGQQVTLRCSSQSGHNTVSWYQQALGQGPQFIFQYYREEENGRGNFPPRFSGLQFPNYSSELNVNALELDDSALYLCASSLALGQFTGEQFFGPGTRLTVL.

The chain couples TRBV10-2 to TRBJ2-7; D not certain. V dropped 3 bases and J dropped 3 bases, with 3 bases sitting between them. The V gene's germline CDR1 is WSHSY and CDR2 SAAADI. This CDR3 has 11 amino acids. This CDR3 is CASSDDYEQYF. The DNA of the CDR3 is TGCGCCAGCAGTGATGACTACGAGCAGTACTTC.

The chain is built from TRBV27 and TRBJ2-3; 10 bases are shared with TRBD2. Per germline, CDR1 MNHEY and CDR2 SMNVEV (reference sequence). The CDR3 sequence is 15 residues long. Germline trimming cut 7 bases from V and 3 bases from J; bases unmatched to any gene: 7. The CDR3 DNA reads as TGTGCCAGCATTCTGACTAGCGGGCGAACAGATACGCAGTATTTT. Encoded protein: CASILTSGRTDTQYF.

As concerns this clone: One junction end disagrees with the germline gene, perhaps due to a read error. V and J are TRBV7-7 and TRBJ2-5, with TRBD2 matching 14 bases. Per germline, CDR1 SSHAT and CDR2 FNYEAQ (reference sequence). The CDR3 contains 17 residues. The CDR3 is CASSLALGLAGDETQYF. DNA for the CDR3: TGTGCTAGCAGCTTAGCGCTGGGACTAGCGGGAGACGAGACCCAGTACTTC.

The chain has TRBV28 and TRBJ1-2; TRBD1 agrees at 11 bases. Trimming cost V 5 bases and J 4 bases; bases outside gene matches: 9. This CDR3 is built from 16 residues. The germline V gene has CDR1 MDHEN and CDR2 SYDVKM. The CDR3 sequence: CASSTGQGDWIYGYTF. As DNA, the CDR3 is TGTGCCAGCAGTACGGGACAGGGGGATTGGATCTATGGCTACACCTTC.

The genes are TRBV6-5 and TRBJ1-1, with 10 bases lining up with TRBD1. There are 14 residues in the CDR3. Germline V gene data show CDR1 as MNHEY and CDR2 as SVGAGI. Trimming at V came to 3 bases and at J to 5 bases, leaving 3 bases not matched to a gene. The CDR3 DNA is TGTGCCAGCAGTTATGACAGGGGGCTTACTGAAGCTTTCTTT. Residues: CASSYDRGLTEAFF.

The chain joins TRBV6-1 to TRBJ2-6; no clear D gene. The CDR3 covers 18 residues. Per the germline V gene, CDR1 is MNHNS and CDR2 is SASEGT. V was pared by 3 bases and J by 1 base, with 16 bases between. CDR3: CASSDDEQHPSGANVLTF. For the CDR3, the DNA is TGTGCCAGCAGTGACGATGAACAGCACCCGTCTGGGGCCAACGTCCTGACTTTC.

V usage is TRBV14 and J usage is TRBJ2-7; tentatively, D is TRBD1 (5 bases). Looked up from germline, CDR1 is SGHDN and CDR2 is FVKESK. The CDR3 runs to 14 residues. The V end lost 1 base, the J end lost 4 bases, and 11 bases lay between the germline ends. In DNA, the CDR3 is TGTGCCAGCAGCCAAGCCGGTGCAGGGTACGAGCAGTACTTC. This sequence encodes CASSQAGAGYEQYF.

To note about this clone: Other DNA sequences in this specimen translate into the identical CDR3. The chain joins TRBV6-5 to TRBJ2-7, with TRBD1 identical over 7 bases. The ends lost 0 bases at V and 4 bases at J; junction bases unmatched: 3. The CDR3 spans 14 residues. CDR1 is MNHEY, CDR2 SVGAGI, per germline. The CDR3 DNA reads as TGTGCCAGCAGTTACTCGTCAGGGGGATACGAGCAGTACTTC. This gives the protein CASSYSSGGYEQYF.

The rearrangement joins TRBV11-2 to TRBJ2-5; 8 nucleotides match TRBD2. This CDR3 has 16 residues. The V gene's germline CDR1 is SGHAT and CDR2 FQNNGV. The V segment lost 0 bases and the J segment 2 bases; nucleotides outside the gene matches: 5. The CDR3 DNA is TGTGCCAGCAGCTTAGAAGGCGGGGGGCTACAAGAGACCCAGTACTTC. Its translation is CASSLEGGGLQETQYF.

V is TRBV29-1 and J is TRBJ1-1, with D unclear. This CDR3 is 12 amino acids long. Germline lookup yields CDR1 SQVTM and CDR2 ANQGSEA. The germline V and J ends were trimmed by 4 bases and 4 bases, with 10 bases remaining between them. The CDR3 reads CSVVQAGTEAFF. CDR3 DNA sequence: TGCAGCGTTGTCCAGGCGGGCACTGAAGCTTTCTTT.